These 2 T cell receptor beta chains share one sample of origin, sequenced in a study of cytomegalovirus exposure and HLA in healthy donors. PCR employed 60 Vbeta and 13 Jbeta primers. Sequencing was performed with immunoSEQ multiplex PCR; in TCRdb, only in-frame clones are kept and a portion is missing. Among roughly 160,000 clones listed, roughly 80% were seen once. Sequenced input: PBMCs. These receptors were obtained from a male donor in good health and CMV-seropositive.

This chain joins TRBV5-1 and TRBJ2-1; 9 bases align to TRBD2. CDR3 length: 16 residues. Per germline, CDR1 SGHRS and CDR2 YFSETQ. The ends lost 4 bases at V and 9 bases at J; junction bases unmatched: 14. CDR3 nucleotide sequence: TGCGCCAGCAGCACGACCGGGACTAGCAGTGTAGGTGAGCAGTTCTTC. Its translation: CASSTTGTSSVGEQFF. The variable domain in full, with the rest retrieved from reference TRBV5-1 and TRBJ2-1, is KAGVTQTPRYLIKTRGQQVTLSCSPISGHRSVSWYQQTPGQGLQFLFEYFSETQRNKGNFPGRFSGRQFSNSRSEMNVSTLELGDSALYLCASSTTGTSSVGEQFFGPGTRLTVL.

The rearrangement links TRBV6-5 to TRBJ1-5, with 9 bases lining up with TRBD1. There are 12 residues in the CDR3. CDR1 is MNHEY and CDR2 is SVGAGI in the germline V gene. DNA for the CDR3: TGTGCTTCCGGGACAGGGCAGCAGCCCCAGCATTTT. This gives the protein CASGTGQQPQHF.